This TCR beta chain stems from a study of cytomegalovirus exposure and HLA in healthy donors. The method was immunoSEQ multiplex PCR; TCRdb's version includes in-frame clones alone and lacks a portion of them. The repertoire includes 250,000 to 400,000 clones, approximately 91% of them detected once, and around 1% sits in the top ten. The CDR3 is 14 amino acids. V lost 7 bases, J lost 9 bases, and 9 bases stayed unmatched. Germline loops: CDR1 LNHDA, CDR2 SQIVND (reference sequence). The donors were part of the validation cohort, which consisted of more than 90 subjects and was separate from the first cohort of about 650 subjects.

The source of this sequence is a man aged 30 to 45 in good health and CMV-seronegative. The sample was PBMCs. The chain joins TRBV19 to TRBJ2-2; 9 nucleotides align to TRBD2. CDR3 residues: CASTGGGAIWELFF. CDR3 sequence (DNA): TGTGCCAGTACAGGCGGGGGGGCGATTTGGGAGCTGTTTTTT. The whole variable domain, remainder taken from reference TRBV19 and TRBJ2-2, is DGGITQSPKYLFRKEGQNVTLSCEQNLNHDAMYWYRQDPGQGLRLIYYSQIVNDFQKGDIAEGYSVSREKKESFPLTVTSAQKNPTAFYLCASTGGGAIWELFFGEGSRLTVL.